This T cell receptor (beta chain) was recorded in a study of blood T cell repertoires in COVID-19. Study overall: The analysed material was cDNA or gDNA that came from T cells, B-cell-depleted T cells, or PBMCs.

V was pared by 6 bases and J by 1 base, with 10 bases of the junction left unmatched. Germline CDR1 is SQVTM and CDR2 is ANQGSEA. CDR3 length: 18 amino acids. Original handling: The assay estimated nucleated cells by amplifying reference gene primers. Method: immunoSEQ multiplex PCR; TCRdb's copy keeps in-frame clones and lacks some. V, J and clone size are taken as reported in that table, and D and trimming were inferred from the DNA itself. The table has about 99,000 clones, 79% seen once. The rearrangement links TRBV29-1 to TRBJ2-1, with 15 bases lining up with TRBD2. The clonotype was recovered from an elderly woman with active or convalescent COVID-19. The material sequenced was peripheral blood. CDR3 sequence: CSVLPGTSGRWSYNEQFF. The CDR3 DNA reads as TGCAGCGTCCTTCCCGGGACTAGCGGGAGGTGGTCCTACAATGAGCAGTTCTTC.